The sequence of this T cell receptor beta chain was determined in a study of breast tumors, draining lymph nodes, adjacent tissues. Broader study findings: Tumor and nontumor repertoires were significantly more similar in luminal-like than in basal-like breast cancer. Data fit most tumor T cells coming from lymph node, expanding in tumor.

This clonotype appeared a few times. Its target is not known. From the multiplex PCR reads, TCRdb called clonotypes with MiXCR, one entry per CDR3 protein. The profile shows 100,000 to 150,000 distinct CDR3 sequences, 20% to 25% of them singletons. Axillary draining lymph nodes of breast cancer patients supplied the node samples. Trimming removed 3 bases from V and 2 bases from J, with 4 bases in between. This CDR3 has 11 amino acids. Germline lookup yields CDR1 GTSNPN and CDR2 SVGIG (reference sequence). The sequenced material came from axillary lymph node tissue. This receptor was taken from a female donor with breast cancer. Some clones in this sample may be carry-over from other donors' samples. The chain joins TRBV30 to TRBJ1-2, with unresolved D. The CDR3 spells CAWSFNYGYTF. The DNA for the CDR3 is TGTGCCTGGAGCTTCAACTATGGCTACACCTTC.